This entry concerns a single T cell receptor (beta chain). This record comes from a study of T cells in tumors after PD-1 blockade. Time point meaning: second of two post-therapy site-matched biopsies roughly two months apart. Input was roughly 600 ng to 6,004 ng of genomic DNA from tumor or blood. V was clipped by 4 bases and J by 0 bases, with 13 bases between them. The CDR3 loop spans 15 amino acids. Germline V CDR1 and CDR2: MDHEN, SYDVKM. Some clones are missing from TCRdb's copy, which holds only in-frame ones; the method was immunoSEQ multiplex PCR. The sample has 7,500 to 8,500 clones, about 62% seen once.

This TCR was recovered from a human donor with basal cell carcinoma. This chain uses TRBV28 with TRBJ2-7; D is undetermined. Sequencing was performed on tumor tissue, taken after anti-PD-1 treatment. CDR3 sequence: CASSSPTGSSYEQYF. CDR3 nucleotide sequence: TGTGCCAGCAGTTCACCCACCGGCAGCTCCTACGAGCAGTACTTC.